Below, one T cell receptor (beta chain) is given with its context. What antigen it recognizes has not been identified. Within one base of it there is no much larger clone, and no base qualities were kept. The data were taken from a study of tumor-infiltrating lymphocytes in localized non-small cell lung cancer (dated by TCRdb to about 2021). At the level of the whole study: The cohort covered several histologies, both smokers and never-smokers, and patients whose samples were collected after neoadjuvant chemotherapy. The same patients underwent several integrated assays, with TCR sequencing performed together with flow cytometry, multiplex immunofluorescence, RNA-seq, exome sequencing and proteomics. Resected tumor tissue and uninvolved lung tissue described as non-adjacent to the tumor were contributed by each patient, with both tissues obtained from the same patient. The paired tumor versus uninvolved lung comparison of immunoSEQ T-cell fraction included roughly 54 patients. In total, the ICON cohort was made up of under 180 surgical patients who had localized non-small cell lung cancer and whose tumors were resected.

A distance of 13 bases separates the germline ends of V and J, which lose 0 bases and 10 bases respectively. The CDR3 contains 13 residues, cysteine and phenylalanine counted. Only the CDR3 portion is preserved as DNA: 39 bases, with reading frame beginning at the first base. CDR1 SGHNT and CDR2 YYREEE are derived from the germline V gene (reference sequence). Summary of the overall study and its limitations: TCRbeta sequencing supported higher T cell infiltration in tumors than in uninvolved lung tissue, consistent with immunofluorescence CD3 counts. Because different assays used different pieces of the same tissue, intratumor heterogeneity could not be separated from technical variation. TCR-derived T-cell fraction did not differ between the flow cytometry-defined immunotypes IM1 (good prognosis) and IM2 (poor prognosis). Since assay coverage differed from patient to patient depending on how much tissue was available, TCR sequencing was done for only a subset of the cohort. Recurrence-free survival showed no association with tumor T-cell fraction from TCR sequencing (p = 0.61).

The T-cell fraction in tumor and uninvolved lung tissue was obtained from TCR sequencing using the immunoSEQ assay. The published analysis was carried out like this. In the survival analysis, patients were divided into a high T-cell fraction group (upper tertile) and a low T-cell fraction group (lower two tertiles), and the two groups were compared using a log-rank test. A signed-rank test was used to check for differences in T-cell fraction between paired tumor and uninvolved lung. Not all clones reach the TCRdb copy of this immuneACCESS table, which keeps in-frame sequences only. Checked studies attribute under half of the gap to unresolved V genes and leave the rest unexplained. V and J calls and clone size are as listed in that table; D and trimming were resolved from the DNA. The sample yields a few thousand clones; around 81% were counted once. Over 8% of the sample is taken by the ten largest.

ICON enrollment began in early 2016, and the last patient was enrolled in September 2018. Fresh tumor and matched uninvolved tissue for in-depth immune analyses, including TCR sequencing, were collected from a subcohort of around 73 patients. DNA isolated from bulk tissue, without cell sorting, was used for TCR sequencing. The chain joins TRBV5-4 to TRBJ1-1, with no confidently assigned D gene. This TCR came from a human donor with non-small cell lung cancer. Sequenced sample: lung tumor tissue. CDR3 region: CASSLVTSEGAFF. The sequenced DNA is TGTGCCAGCAGCTTGGTGACTTCCGAGGGAGCTTTCTTT.